The T cell receptor (beta chain) under discussion was sequenced for a study of blood T cell repertoires in COVID-19. Overall study context: T cells, B-cell-depleted T cells, or PBMCs provided the cDNA or gDNA that served as material.

J lost 5 bases, V lost 4 bases, and 13 bases had no gene match. The CDR3 has 17 amino acids. The authors' processing: Scientists estimated how many nucleated cells there were by amplifying reference gene primers. Assay used: immunoSEQ multiplex PCR; TCRdb lists only in-frame clones, some missing. D and trimming come from the DNA, and the V and J calls and clone size come from that table. The table lists 150,000 to 200,000 clones, about 81% of them singletons, with roughly 19% in the top ten. The source material was peripheral blood. The TCR sequence derives from a woman older than 75 with acute or convalescent COVID-19. The chain couples TRBV5-3 to TRBJ2-3; TRBD2 aligns across 10 bases. TRBV5-3 is labeled an ORF, and its function is uncertain. This CDR3 reads CARSPFKRGGRVDTQYF. The CDR3, as DNA: TGTGCCAGAAGCCCATTCAAGCGGGGGGGCCGAGTAGATACGCAGTATTTT.